The T cell receptor beta chain under discussion was sequenced for a study of T-cell reconstitution after alpha-beta-depleted transplantation in children. This clonotype was found many times. Trimming removed 5 bases at V and 3 bases at J, with 14 bases between. CDR1 and CDR2 (germline): SGHVS, FNYEAQ. The CDR3 is made up of 14 amino acids. Using unique molecular identifiers, the investigators prepared the TCRbeta library. One entry per CDR3 protein results from TCRdb running MiXCR on the PCR reads. This sample has approximately 20,000 distinct CDR3 sequences, with 10% to 15% found just once. This TCR derives from a female patient aged 2-10 years who had a stem cell transplant for congenital amegakaryocytic thrombocytopenia, so the T cells may come from the graft donor. The chain employs TRBV7-6 and TRBJ2-7; D is perhaps TRBD1 or TRBD2 (5 bases each). The material was PBMCs, mostly from graft donor cells, obtained 60 days after TCRalphabeta/CD19-depleted stem cell transplant. Here the CDR3 reads CASSPDSRGYEQYF. In DNA form, the CDR3 reads TGTGCCAGCAGCCCGGACTCGAGGGGCTACGAGCAGTACTTC.